This TCR beta chain originates from a study of shared clonotypes between healthy human individuals (dated by TCRdb to the early 2020s). Context from the whole study: The cohort included a few men and two women between 18 and 49 years of age. For each donor, three plates each were used for CD4 naive and CD4 memory, two plates were used for CD8 naive, and one plate was used for CD8 memory. To estimate repertoire size and how much clonotypes are shared between individuals, the study performed deep sequencing of blood TCR repertoires from a few healthy adults. To increase sequencing depth and limit assay-specific biases, TCR repertoire library preparation and sequencing were carried out by different laboratories using diverse techniques. Leukapheresis yielded between about 0.9 and 10 billion PBMCs per donor.

CDR1 is given as SGHRS and CDR2 as YFSETQ, both from the germline V gene. Compared with germline, V lacks 5 bases and J lacks 4 bases; bases without a gene match: 1. Inclusive of the bounding cysteine and phenylalanine, the CDR3 is 12 residues long. Only the CDR3 DNA is retained, 36 bases long and in frame from the first base. The donors were healthy, HIV-negative adults who had no recently reported acute infections or vaccinations. Every donor was a Caucasian adult living in Nashville, Tennessee, USA. CD4+ T cells were enriched by magnetic negative selection; naive cells were then positively selected on CD45RA, and the negative fraction formed the memory subset. Blood was collected by leukapheresis, and PBMCs were isolated by Ficoll-Histopaque density gradient centrifugation and then cryopreserved in liquid nitrogen vapor phase. Analytical flow cytometry was used to check the purity and quantity of each magnetically sorted T cell population. Genomic DNA was isolated from each sorted fraction and quantified by UV absorbance on a Nanodrop 2000c.

Overall results and qualifications from the work: Sampling was restricted to blood, and TCR repertoires in tissues likely differ from the TCR repertoires found in blood. Naive subsets generally had larger estimated clonotype richness than memory subsets. Pairwise subsampling indicated that sequencing depth was expected to affect the degree of clonotype sharing among donors. Rarefaction of sorted-subset datasets indicated incomplete sequencing despite the large sequencing depth. Because the study included a small number of donors, the genetic and exposure-history diversity represented was limited. Clonotypes shared by all four sorted-subset donors showed higher generation probabilities than non-shared clonotypes. Around 5.4% of naive CD4, around 4% of naive CD8, approximately 2% of memory CD4, and roughly 0.4% of memory CD8 clonotypes were shared across several donors.

Notes on this clone: Its recognized antigen is unknown. No base-level quality is on record; no much larger clone is a single base apart.

TCR CDR3 regions were amplified from genomic DNA by multiplex PCR using the deep immunoSEQ assay. Genomic DNA extracted from each cell subset was distributed evenly over all wells of several immunoSEQ 96-well plates, and each plate served as one replicate. For sorted subsets, each replicate PCR was loaded with roughly 0.2 ug genomic DNA, equivalent to 30,000 or so T cell genomes. Purified libraries were measured with a Qubit 3.0 fluorometer, size-checked on a Bioanalyzer 2100, and measured again with the KAPA Library Quantification kit. Every immunoSEQ 96-well plate was sequenced on a dedicated single-read 150-cycle Illumina NextSeq 550 flow cell. The authors processed their data as follows. Because the immunoSEQ output included only junctional sequences and no quality scores, the filtering could not be the same as the filtering used for full-length reads. Sequences were annotated with PyIR, a Python wrapper for IgBLAST v1.9, using IMGT germline references to assign V/J genes and CDR3. Reads were removed for weak V/J assignments (E-value above 1e-6), missing CDR3, stop codons, out-of-frame junctions, or ambiguous translated residues. V3J clonotypes were defined as sequences sharing the same inferred V gene, J gene, and CDR3 amino acid sequence. Percentage overlap between repertoires was calculated by dividing the number of shared unique clonotypes by the size of the smaller repertoire. RTK rarefaction, the Chao1 estimator, and Recon v2.1 estimates of unobserved clonotypes were used to assess repertoire richness. OLGA was used to compute generation probabilities for all TCRbeta clonotypes that the gDNA method yielded from four donors. The source is immuneACCESS, and TCRdb retained only in-frame sequences with V and J called. Part of the clones is not carried over; for the studies checked, unresolved V genes explain less than half of this, and the remainder is unexplained. Clone size and the V and J calls come from that table; the DNA yielded D and trimming. Within this sample are about 600,000 clones, with 95% to 98% of them counted one time only. The ten largest clones represent around 0.058% of the sample.

Rearrangement joined TRBV5-1 to TRBJ2-5; TRBD2 lines up with 8 middle nucleotides. The sequencing sample was made of naive CD4+ T cells sorted from blood. This specimen's cell subset or site label, per the study, means: CD45RA+ positively selected. The source is a woman in her twenties or thirties in good health. The nucleotide sequence is given as TGCGCCAGCAGTCGGGAGGGAGAGACCCAGTACTTC. Translation gives CASSREGETQYF.